The 3 T cell receptor beta chains given below trace back to one sample, sequenced in a study of blood T cell repertoires in COVID-19 (dated by TCRdb to the early 2020s). The method behind the library was the immunoSEQ multiplex PCR assay. Sourced from immuneACCESS, this table was stored by TCRdb with only in-frame sequences that have V and J called. A share of the clones is absent; for the studies checked, an unresolved V gene accounts for under half, and the remainder has no known explanation. Present in this sample are more than 85,000 clones, roughly 80% of which were seen just once. Of the sample, 19% is held by the ten largest clones. Sequencing was performed on peripheral blood. Receptors originate from a woman in her 70s with acute or convalescent COVID-19.

The chain's CDR3 is CASSYSGQGRNTEAFF. For the CDR3, the DNA is TGTGCCAGCAGTTACTCGGGACAGGGAAGGAACACTGAAGCTTTCTTT. The V gene is TRBV6-2 or TRBV6-3, the J gene TRBJ1-1, with TRBD1 matching 9 bases. Trimming took 0 bases from V and 1 from J; bases not matched to a gene: 3. CDR3 length: 16 residues. Germline V CDR1 and CDR2: MNHEY, SVGEGT.

The rearrangement joins TRBV10-2 to TRBJ2-7, with a possible D match to TRBD1 (7 bases). Trimming removed 3 bases at V and 3 bases at J, with 12 bases between. This CDR3 has 14 residues. The germline V gene has CDR1 WSHSY and CDR2 SAAADI. The CDR3 sequence is CASSDRQGGYEQYF. As DNA, the CDR3 is TGCGCCAGCAGTGATCGCCAGGGGGGCTACGAGCAGTACTTC.

The V gene is TRBV7-2, the J gene TRBJ2-5; D not resolved. The germline gives CDR1 SGHTA, CDR2 FQGNSA. CDR3 length: 13 amino acids. V shed 1 base and J shed 6 bases, with 9 bases lying between them. The CDR3 region has the DNA TGTGCCAGCAGCTTAGGTCATCAAAAGACCCAGTACTTC. The encoded protein is CASSLGHQKTQYF. The full variable domain, with the rest looked up from reference TRBV7-2 and TRBJ2-5, is GAGVSQSPSNKVTEKGKDVELRCDPISGHTALYWYRQSLGQGLEFLIYFQGNSAPDKSGLPSDRFSAERTGGSVSTLTIQRTQQEDSAVYLCASSLGHQKTQYFGPGTRLLVL.